These 26 T cell receptor beta chains share one sample of origin, sequenced in a study of shared clonotypes between healthy human individuals. Here immunoSEQ multiplex PCR was the method, and the copy in TCRdb shows in-frame clones only, minus some. The table lists 2 million or so clones, about 95% of them singletons. Material for sequencing was naive CD4+ T cells sorted from blood. Described subset: CD45RA+ positively selected. These receptors all come from a man aged 18 to 29 in good health.

The chain links TRBV4-2 to TRBJ2-3; no clear D gene. CDR3 length: 16 residues. Trimming removed 1 base from V and 0 bases from J, with 11 bases in between. CDR1 and CDR2 from the germline V gene are LGHNA and YNFKEQ. The DNA of the CDR3 is TGTGCCAGCAGCCAAGTCCTAGATAGAAGCACAGATACGCAGTATTTT. It specifies CASSQVLDRSTDTQYF.

The chain has TRBV7-9 and TRBJ1-2; D is unclear. The CDR3 extends over 14 amino acids. V lost 3 bases and J lost 8, with 16 bases in between. CDR1 is SEHNR and CDR2 is FQNEAQ in the germline V gene (reference sequence). The CDR3 DNA follows: TGTGCCAGCAGCTTGTCCACGACTTTAGAGGGCTACACCTTC. Residues: CASSLSTTLEGYTF.

This clone was seen once. The chain recombines TRBV19 with TRBJ2-3; 11 positions agree with TRBD2. There are 15 residues in the CDR3. Per the germline V gene, CDR1 is LNHDA and CDR2 is SQIVND (reference sequence). With 3 bases clipped from V and 1 base from J, the junction kept 0 bases outside the gene matches. The CDR3 DNA reads as TGTGCCAGTAGTATGGGACTAGCGGGCACAGATACGCAGTATTTT. Residues: CASSMGLAGTDTQYF.

Remarks on this clone: At one boundary the junction diverges from the germline segment, which might be a read error. This chain joins TRBV10-3 and TRBJ1-5; no reliable D call. The germline V gene has CDR1 ENHRY and CDR2 SYGVKD. The CDR3 loop spans 13 amino acids. The CDR3 DNA sequence: TGTGCCACCCATGCGGAGAGCAGTCAGCCCCAGCATTTT. Translating gives CATHAESSQPQHF.

The chain uses TRBV6-1 and TRBJ1-2; TRBD1 matches 7 bases. The CDR3 contains 15 residues. Germline values: CDR1 MNHNS, CDR2 SASEGT. Unmatched junction bases numbered 9, after V lost 5 bases and J lost 3 bases. The CDR3 region has the DNA TGTGCCAGCAGTAAGGGACAGCCGAACTACTATGGCTACACCTTC. Translated, it gives CASSKGQPNYYGYTF.

This chain links TRBV7-2 with TRBJ1-5, with 7 bases matching TRBD1. The CDR3 extends over 15 amino acids. The trim removed 5 bases at V and 11 bases at J, leaving 15 bases unmatched. Per germline, CDR1 SGHTA and CDR2 FQGNSA. CDR3 in amino acids: CASSPGTALSVAQHF. The DNA of the CDR3 is TGTGCCAGCAGCCCAGGGACAGCTTTATCGGTGGCCCAGCATTTT. The full variable domain, in which reference TRBV7-2 and TRBJ1-5 provide the parts outside the CDR3, is GAGVSQSPSNKVTEKGKDVELRCDPISGHTALYWYRQSLGQGLEFLIYFQGNSAPDKSGLPSDRFSAERTGGSVSTLTIQRTQQEDSAVYLCASSPGTALSVAQHFGDGTRLSIL.

The chain recombines TRBV5-4 with TRBJ2-1, with TRBD2 matching 9 bases. CDR1 and CDR2 from the germline V gene are SGHNT and YYREEE (reference sequence). The CDR3 is made up of 15 amino acids. The junction had 7 bases not matched to a gene; V was cut back by 1 base and J by 8 bases. The CDR3: CASSLPGGRADEQFF. DNA for the CDR3: TGTGCCAGCAGCTTGCCTGGCGGGAGGGCCGATGAGCAGTTCTTC.

V and J are TRBV4-3 and TRBJ2-5, with TRBD2 matching over 7 bases. Losses at the gene ends were 0 bases for V and 4 bases for J; bases not matched to a gene: 5. The CDR3 extends over 15 amino acids. CDR1 and CDR2 (germline): LGHNA, YSLEER. This CDR3 reads CASSQEGGSGETQYF. CDR3 coding DNA: TGCGCCAGCAGCCAAGAGGGCGGGAGCGGAGAGACCCAGTACTTC.

The chain links TRBV11-3 to TRBJ2-2, with a possible D match to TRBD2 (5 bases). This CDR3 spans 16 amino acids. Germline V lookup: CDR1 SGHNT, CDR2 YENEEA. Trimming pared 4 bases from V and 0 bases from J, leaving 12 bases between. The CDR3 here is CASSSIGLSNTGELFF. DNA of the CDR3: TGTGCCAGCAGCTCCATCGGACTCTCGAACACCGGGGAGCTGTTTTTT.

This chain's CDR3 is CASSFLLLAGAAVRETQYF. DNA of the CDR3: TGTGCCAGCAGCTTTCTCCTACTAGCGGGAGCCGCAGTTCGAGAGACCCAGTACTTC. The chain is built from TRBV7-2 and TRBJ2-5; 11 bases map to TRBD2. This CDR3 has 19 amino acids. Germline V gene lookup returns CDR1 SGHTA and CDR2 FQGNSA. Losses at the gene ends were 3 bases for V and 4 bases for J; bases not matched to a gene: 16.

The rearrangement uses TRBV2 and TRBJ2-7; TRBD1 agrees at 8 bases. The V segment lost 2 bases and the J segment 4 bases; nucleotides outside the gene matches: 7. CDR3 size: 15 residues. CDR1 SNHLY and CDR2 FYNNEI come from the germline V gene. The DNA for the CDR3 is TGTGCCAGCAGTGAAAGTCAGGGGGCATCTTACGAGCAGTACTTC. The encoded protein is CASSESQGASYEQYF.

The chain has TRBV25-1 and TRBJ1-5, with TRBD1 matching 8 bases. V gave up 4 bases and J gave up 5 bases; unmatched junction bases: 7. The CDR3 extends over 15 amino acids. Germline V CDR1 and CDR2: MGHDK, SYGVNS. CDR3: CASSAVGQGYQPQHF. Written as DNA, the CDR3 is TGTGCCAGCAGTGCCGTCGGACAGGGCTATCAGCCCCAGCATTTT.

The chain links TRBV5-6 to TRBJ2-5, with D perhaps matching TRBD1 (6 bases). The ends were cut back, 4 bases at V and 0 bases at J, with 10 bases in the middle. CDR1 is SGHDT, CDR2 YYEEEE, per germline. The CDR3 runs to 14 residues. As DNA, the CDR3 is TGTGCCAGCAGCCCTACAGGGAACCAAGAGACCCAGTACTTC. Protein: CASSPTGNQETQYF.

The chain carries TRBV6-1 and TRBJ2-1, with TRBD2 as a possible D gene (5 bases). The germline gives CDR1 MNHNS, CDR2 SASEGT. The CDR3 consists of 14 residues. The germline V and J ends were trimmed by 6 bases and 5 bases, with 14 bases remaining between them. The DNA for the CDR3 is TGTGCCAGCAGCACACGTACTAGAAACAATGAGCAGTTCTTC. Its translation is CASSTRTRNNEQFF.

The chain employs TRBV6-5 and TRBJ2-7, with D perhaps matching TRBD1 (5 bases). The V gene lost 2 bases and the J gene lost 2 bases, with 13 bases spanning the gap. There are 15 residues in the CDR3. Germline CDR1 and CDR2: MNHEY and SVGAGI. This chain's CDR3 is CASSYGATATYEQYF. The CDR3 region has the DNA TGTGCCAGCAGTTACGGGGCGACAGCAACCTACGAGCAGTACTTC.

V usage is TRBV6-1 and J usage is TRBJ1-5; D uncertain. The CDR3 is made up of 15 amino acids. V dropped 0 bases and J dropped 4 bases, with 10 bases sitting between them. The V gene's germline CDR1 is MNHNS and CDR2 SASEGT. CDR3 region: CASSEARSRNQPQHF. CDR3 coding DNA: TGTGCCAGCAGTGAAGCGCGGTCAAGAAATCAGCCCCAGCATTTT.

The chain employs TRBV4-3 and TRBJ2-7, with 10 nucleotides matching TRBD1. V lost 0 bases to trimming and J lost 10 bases; unmatched junction nucleotides: 9. CDR1 is LGHNA, CDR2 YSLEER, per germline. The CDR3 extends over 15 amino acids. The CDR3 DNA sequence: TGCGCCAGCAGCCAAGATTCGTGGACAGGGGGAGAACAGTACTTC. Its protein is CASSQDSWTGGEQYF.

The CDR3 coding sequence is TGTGCCAGCAGCCAAGATTTGAGGGGTCAGGAGCAGTACTTC. It encodes CASSQDLRGQEQYF. The chain combines TRBV14 with TRBJ2-7; tentatively, D is TRBD1 or TRBD2 (5 bases each). The CDR3 sequence is 14 residues long. Germline CDR1 and CDR2: SGHDN and FVKESK. Trimming left V 0 bases short and J 7 bases short, with 13 bases between.

The CDR3: CASSAIPGRPETQYF. DNA of the CDR3: TGTGCCAGCAGCGCGATCCCGGGTAGGCCAGAGACCCAGTACTTC. The V call is TRBV11-2, the J call TRBJ2-5, with D unclear. Germline lookup yields CDR1 SGHAT and CDR2 FQNNGV. The V and J ends lost 5 bases and 4 bases respectively, with 17 bases between them. This CDR3 has 15 amino acids.

This chain connects TRBV10-1 to TRBJ1-1; D unclear. Germline loops: CDR1 WNHNN, CDR2 SYGVQD (reference sequence). There are 13 residues in the CDR3. The germline V and J ends were trimmed by 0 bases and 6 bases, with 8 bases remaining between them. Here the CDR3 reads CASSESLVAEAFF. CDR3 DNA: TGCGCCAGCAGTGAGTCTCTGGTTGCTGAAGCTTTCTTT.

This clone was counted once. The chain carries TRBV30 and TRBJ2-7, with D perhaps matching TRBD2 (6 bases). With 5 bases removed from V and 1 base from J, the gap between germline ends came to 12 bases. CDR3 length: 13 amino acids. The germline V gene has CDR1 GTSNPN and CDR2 SVGIG (reference sequence). CDR3 in amino acids: CAWDLGGSYEQYF. The DNA for the CDR3 is TGTGCCTGGGATCTCGGGGGATCCTACGAGCAGTACTTC.

CDR3 amino acids: CASTDGQVLGNEQFF. As DNA, the CDR3 is TGTGCCAGCACCGACGGACAGGTTCTAGGGAATGAGCAGTTCTTC. V usage is TRBV6-6 and J usage is TRBJ2-1; TRBD1 matches at 7 bases. CDR3 length equals 15 residues. V trimming: 7 bases; J trimming: 7 bases; junction bases outside the gene matches: 13. The germline gives CDR1 MNHNY, CDR2 SVGAGI (reference sequence).

This chain links TRBV4-3 with TRBJ2-1; TRBD2 matches at 7 bases. CDR1 LGHNA and CDR2 YSLEER come from the germline V gene. Trimming removed 1 base from V and 10 bases from J; junction bases left unmatched: 10. This CDR3 is built from 15 residues. The CDR3 bases are TGCGCCAGCAGCCAAGTCGCGGGAGCCCTGGGCGAGCAGTTCTTC. It specifies CASSQVAGALGEQFF.

In its sample, this clone was seen once. The same CDR3 arises from other DNA sequences in this sample as well. This chain joins TRBV7-2 and TRBJ2-7; tentative D call: TRBD2 (5 bases). V dropped 1 base and J dropped 4 bases, with 8 bases sitting between them. This CDR3 spans 13 amino acids. In germline, CDR1 is SGHTA, CDR2 FQGNSA. For the CDR3, the DNA is TGTGCCAGCAGCTTAGTCAGCGGATACGAGCAGTACTTC. The encoded protein is CASSLVSGYEQYF.

This chain uses TRBV9 with TRBJ2-3, with TRBD2 matching over 13 bases. Germline CDR1 is SGDLS and CDR2 is YYNGEE. With V trimmed by 3 bases and J by 1 base, 17 bases remained unmatched. The CDR3 loop spans 21 amino acids. The CDR3 nucleotides are TGTGCCAGCAGCGAGAGGGGGGCGAGGACTAGCGGGAGACGGGGCACAGATACGCAGTATTTT. Its translation: CASSERGARTSGRRGTDTQYF. Supplemented by reference TRBV9 and TRBJ2-3, the full variable domain reads DSGVTQTPKHLITATGQRVTLRCSPRSGDLSVYWYQQSLDQGLQFLIQYYNGEERAKGNILERFSAQQFPDLHSELNLSSLELGDSALYFCASSERGARTSGRRGTDTQYFGPGTRLTVL.

The chain is built from TRBV11-2 and TRBJ2-1, with 10 bases aligning to TRBD2. Germline V gives CDR1 SGHAT, CDR2 FQNNGV. Losses at the gene ends were 5 bases for V and 5 bases for J; bases not matched to a gene: 6. The CDR3 runs to 15 residues. As DNA, the CDR3 is TGTGCCAGCAGCCCTGGGACTAGCGACAACAATGAGCAGTTCTTC. Its protein is CASSPGTSDNNEQFF.